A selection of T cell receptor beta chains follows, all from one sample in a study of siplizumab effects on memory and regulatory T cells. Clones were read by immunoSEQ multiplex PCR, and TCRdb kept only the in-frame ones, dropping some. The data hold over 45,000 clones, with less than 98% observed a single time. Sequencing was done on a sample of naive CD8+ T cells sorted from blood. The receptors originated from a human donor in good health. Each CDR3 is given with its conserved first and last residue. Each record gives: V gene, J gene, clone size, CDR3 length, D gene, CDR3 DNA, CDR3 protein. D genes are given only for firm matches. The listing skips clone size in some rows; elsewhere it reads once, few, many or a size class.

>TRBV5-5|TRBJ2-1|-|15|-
TGTGCCAGCAGCTTGGGGGGGAGCTCCTACAATGAGCAGTTCTTC
CASSLGGSSYNEQFF
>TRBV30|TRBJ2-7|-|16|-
TGTGCCTGGAGCTCTATTCTTCCGGGCTATACGGGCGAGCAGTACTTC
CAWSSILPGYTGEQYF
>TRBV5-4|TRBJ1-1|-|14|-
TGTGCCAGCACCCTCCCAGGGACGAGAACTGAAGCTTTCTTT
CASTLPGTRTEAFF
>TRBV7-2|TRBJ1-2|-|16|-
TGTGCCAGCAGCTTAGAGTGGGGGGGCGCGAGCTATGGCTACACCTTC
CASSLEWGGASYGYTF
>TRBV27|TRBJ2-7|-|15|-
TGTGCCAGCAGGCAGGGGGGACTAGGGAACTCCGAGCAGTACTTC
CASRQGGLGNSEQYF
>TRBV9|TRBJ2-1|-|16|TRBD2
TGTGCCAGCAGCGTACGAACTAGCGGGAGTGGGGATGAGCAGTTCTTC
CASSVRTSGSGDEQFF
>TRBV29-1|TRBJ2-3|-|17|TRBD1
TGCAGCGTTGAAGACCGAACTACGGGACAGGGTACAGATACGCAGTATTTT
CSVEDRTTGQGTDTQYF
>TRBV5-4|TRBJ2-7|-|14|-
TGTGCCAGCAGCTGGGGGGCAGGGTCCTACGAGCAGTACTTC
CASSWGAGSYEQYF
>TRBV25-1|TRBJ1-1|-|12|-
TGTGCCAGCAGGGGACGGGGCACTGAAGCTTTCTTT
CASRGRGTEAFF
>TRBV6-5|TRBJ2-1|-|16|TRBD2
TGTGCCAGCAGTTGGAGCGGGAGCCTCTCCTACAATGAGCAGTTCTTC
CASSWSGSLSYNEQFF
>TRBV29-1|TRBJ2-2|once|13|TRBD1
TGCAGCGTTGAACACAGGGGCACCGGGGAGCTGTTTTTT
CSVEHRGTGELFF
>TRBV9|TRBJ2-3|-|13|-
TGTGCCAGCACCCCGGAGGTTACAGATACGCAGTATTTT
CASTPEVTDTQYF
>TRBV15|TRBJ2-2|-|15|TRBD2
TGTGCCACCAGCAGAGGCGGGAGCGGCGCCGGGGAGCTGTTTTTT
CATSRGGSGAGELFF
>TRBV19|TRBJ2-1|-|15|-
TGTGCCAGTAGTATCGGAACTATAACGCTTAATGAGCAGTTCTTC
CASSIGTITLNEQFF
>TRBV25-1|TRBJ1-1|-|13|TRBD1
TGTGCATCACGACAGGGGCGGTACACTGAAGCTTTCTTT
CASRQGRYTEAFF
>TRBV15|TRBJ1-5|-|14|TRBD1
TGTGCCACCAGCGAAGAACAGGGGAATCAGCCCCAGCATTTT
CATSEEQGNQPQHF
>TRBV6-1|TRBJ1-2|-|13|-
TGTGCCAGCAGTGAAGCTATCAGCTATGGCTACACCTTC
CASSEAISYGYTF
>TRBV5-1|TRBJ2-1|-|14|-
TGCGCCAGCAGCCCCGACTACCGCTACAATGAGCAGTTCTTC
CASSPDYRYNEQFF
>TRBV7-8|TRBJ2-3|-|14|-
TGTGCCAGCAGCTTTGAGCGGAGCACAGATACGCAGTATTTT
CASSFERSTDTQYF
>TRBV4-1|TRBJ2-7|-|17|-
TGCGCCAGCAGCCAAGATCAGGGCAGGGGTGTTTCCTACGAGCAGTACTTC
CASSQDQGRGVSYEQYF
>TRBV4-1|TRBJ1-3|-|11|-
TGCGCCAGCAGCTCGAGTGCACGGATATATTTT
CASSSSARIYF
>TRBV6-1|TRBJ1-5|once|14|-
TGTGCCAGCAGACAGGCGCAAAGCAATCAGCCCCAGCATTTT
CASRQAQSNQPQHF
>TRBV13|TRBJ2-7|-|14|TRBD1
TGTGCCAGCAGCTTACAGGGGGTAGTAGTCGAGCAGTACTTC
CASSLQGVVVEQYF
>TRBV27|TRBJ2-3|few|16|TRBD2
TGTGCCAGCAGTCCACGGACTAGCGGCACCACAGATACGCAGTATTTT
CASSPRTSGTTDTQYF
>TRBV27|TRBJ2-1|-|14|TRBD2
TGTGCCAGCAGTTTAACTAGCGCCTACAATGAGCAGTTCTTC
CASSLTSAYNEQFF
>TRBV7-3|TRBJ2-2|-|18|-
TGTGCCAGCAGCTTAACGATTAGGGCCGAAATGAACACCGGGGAGCTGTTTTTT
CASSLTIRAEMNTGELFF
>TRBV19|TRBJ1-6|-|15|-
TGTGCCAGTAGTAAGGACAGCCCGACAACGTCACCCCTCCACTTT
CASSKDSPTTSPLHF
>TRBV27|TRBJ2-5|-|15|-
TGTGCCAGCAGTTTCACAGCAAATACCCAAGAGACCCAGTACTTC
CASSFTANTQETQYF
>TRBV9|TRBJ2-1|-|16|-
TGTGCCAGCAGCGTAGATTCTTATCCCTCCTACAATGAGCAGTTCTTC
CASSVDSYPSYNEQFF
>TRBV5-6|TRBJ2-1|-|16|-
TGTGCCAGCAGCCCTCAGGGGCGGGGCAACTACAATGAGCAGTTCTTC
CASSPQGRGNYNEQFF
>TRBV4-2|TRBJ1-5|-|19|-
TGTGCCAGCAGCCAAGTTGAAGGGTTTGGCAGACATAGCAATCAGCCCCAGCATTTT
CASSQVEGFGRHSNQPQHF
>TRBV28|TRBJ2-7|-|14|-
TGTGCCAGCAGTTTAACGGATATCTCCTACGAGCAGTACTTC
CASSLTDISYEQYF
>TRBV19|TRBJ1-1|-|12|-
TGTGCCAGTAGTATGGTGAACACTGAAGCTTTCTTT
CASSMVNTEAFF
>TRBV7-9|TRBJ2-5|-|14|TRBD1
TGTGCCAGCAGCGCACAGGGGGGTGATGAGACCCAGTACTTC
CASSAQGGDETQYF
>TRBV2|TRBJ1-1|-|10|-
TGTGCCAGTCTGAACACTGAAGCTTTCTTT
CASLNTEAFF
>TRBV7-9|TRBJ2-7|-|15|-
TGTGCCAGCAGCTTAGTCGGCGGTTCGCACGACGAGCAGTACTTC
CASSLVGGSHDEQYF
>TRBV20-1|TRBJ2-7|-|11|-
TGCAGTGCTGCGAGGGGCGGCGAGCAGTACTTC
CSAARGGEQYF
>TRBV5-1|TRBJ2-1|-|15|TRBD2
TGCGCCAGCAGCGGCGGGACTAGCAAAAACAATGAGCAGTTCTTC
CASSGGTSKNNEQFF
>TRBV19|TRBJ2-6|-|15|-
TGTGCCAGTAGTATAGGGAGCTCTGGGGCCAACGTCCTGACTTTC
CASSIGSSGANVLTF
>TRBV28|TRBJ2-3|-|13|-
TGTGCCAGCAGTTTGAAGAGGGTGGATACGCAGTATTTT
CASSLKRVDTQYF
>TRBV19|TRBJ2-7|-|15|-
TGTGCCAGTAGTATCCGGGACGGATATACCTACGAGCAGTACTTC
CASSIRDGYTYEQYF
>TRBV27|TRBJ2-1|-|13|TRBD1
TGTGCCAGCAGTTGGACAGGGTCCCATGAGCAGTTCTTC
CASSWTGSHEQFF
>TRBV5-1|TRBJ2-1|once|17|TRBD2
TGCGCCAGCAGCTTATCAGTAAGCGGGAGCTCCTACAATGAGCAGTTCTTC
CASSLSVSGSSYNEQFF
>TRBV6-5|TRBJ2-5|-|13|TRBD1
TGTGCCAGCAGTCAGACAGGGTACGCGACCCAGTACTTC
CASSQTGYATQYF
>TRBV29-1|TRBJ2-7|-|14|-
TGCAGCGTTGACGAAGGGGCCGGAACCTACGAGCAGTACTTC
CSVDEGAGTYEQYF